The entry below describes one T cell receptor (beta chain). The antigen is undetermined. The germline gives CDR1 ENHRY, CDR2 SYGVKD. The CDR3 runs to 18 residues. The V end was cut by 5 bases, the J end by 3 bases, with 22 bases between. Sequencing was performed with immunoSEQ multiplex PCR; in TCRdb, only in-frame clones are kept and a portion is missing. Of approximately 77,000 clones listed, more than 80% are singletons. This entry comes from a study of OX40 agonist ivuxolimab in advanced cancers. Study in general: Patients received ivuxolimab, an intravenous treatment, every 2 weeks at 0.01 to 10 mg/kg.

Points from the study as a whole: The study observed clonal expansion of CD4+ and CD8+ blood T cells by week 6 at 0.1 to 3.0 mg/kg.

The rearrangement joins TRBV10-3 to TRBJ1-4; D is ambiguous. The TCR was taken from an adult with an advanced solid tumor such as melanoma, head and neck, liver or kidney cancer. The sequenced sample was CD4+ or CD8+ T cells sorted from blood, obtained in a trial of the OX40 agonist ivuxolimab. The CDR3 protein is CAISKGLQVGQSNEKLFF. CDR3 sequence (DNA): TGTGCCATCAGTAAAGGCCTTCAGGTCGGCCAATCTAATGAAAAACTGTTTTTT.